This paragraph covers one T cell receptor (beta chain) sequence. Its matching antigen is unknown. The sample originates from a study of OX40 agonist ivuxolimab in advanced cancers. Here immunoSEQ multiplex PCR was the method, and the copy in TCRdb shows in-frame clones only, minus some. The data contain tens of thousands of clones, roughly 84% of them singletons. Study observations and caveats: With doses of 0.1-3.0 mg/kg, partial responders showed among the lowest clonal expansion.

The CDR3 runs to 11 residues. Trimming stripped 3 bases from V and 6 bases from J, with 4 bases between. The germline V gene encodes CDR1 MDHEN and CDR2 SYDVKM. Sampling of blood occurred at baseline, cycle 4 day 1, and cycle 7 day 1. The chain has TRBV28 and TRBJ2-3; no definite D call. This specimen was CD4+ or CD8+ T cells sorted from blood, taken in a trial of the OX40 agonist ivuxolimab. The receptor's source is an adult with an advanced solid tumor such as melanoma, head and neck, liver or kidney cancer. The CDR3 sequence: CASSLGDTQYF. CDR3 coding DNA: TGTGCCAGCAGTTTGGGGGATACGCAGTATTTT. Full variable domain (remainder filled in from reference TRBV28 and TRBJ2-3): DVKVTQSSRYLVKRTGEKVFLECVQDMDHENMFWYRQDPGLGLRLIYFSYDVKMKEKGDIPEGYSVSREKKERFSLILESASTNQTSMYLCASSLGDTQYFGPGTRLTVL.